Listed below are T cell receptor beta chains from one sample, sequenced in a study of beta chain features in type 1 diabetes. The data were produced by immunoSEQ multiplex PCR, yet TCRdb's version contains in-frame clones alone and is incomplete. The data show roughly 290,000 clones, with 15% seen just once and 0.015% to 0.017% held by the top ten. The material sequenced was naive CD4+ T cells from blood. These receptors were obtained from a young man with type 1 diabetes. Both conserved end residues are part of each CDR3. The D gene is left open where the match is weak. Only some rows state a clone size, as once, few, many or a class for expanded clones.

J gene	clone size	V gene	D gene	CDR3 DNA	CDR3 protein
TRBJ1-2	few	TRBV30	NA	TGTGCCTGGACCGTAAAGGAAGCAGGGAACTATGGCTACACCTTC	CAWTVKEAGNYGYTF
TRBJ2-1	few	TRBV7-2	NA	TGTGCCAGCAGCTCCCGACAGACTAATGAGCAGTTCTTC	CASSSRQTNEQFF
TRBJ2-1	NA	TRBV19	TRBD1	TGTGCCAGTAGTAGGCCCAGGGGGCTTGAGCAGTTCTTC	CASSRPRGLEQFF
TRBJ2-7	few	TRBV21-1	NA	TGTGCCAACAACCACCGGGACAGCTCCTACGAGCAGTACTTC	CANNHRDSSYEQYF
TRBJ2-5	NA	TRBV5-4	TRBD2	TGTGCCAGCAGCGCCAGCGCGGGGGGCCCTAATGTGGCCCAGTACTTC	CASSASAGGPNVAQYF
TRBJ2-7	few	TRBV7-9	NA	TGTGCCAGCAGCTTGGCGGGGCTCTACGAGCAGTACTTC	CASSLAGLYEQYF
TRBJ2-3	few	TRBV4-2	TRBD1	TGTGCCAGCAGCCAAGCGGGACAGGGCGGAGATACGCAGTATTTT	CASSQAGQGGDTQYF
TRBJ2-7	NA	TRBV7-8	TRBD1	TGTGCCAGCAGGGCGGGGACAGGCTCCTACGAGCAGTACTTC	CASRAGTGSYEQYF
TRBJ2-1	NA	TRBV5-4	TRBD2	TGTGCCAGCAGACCGGGACTAGCGGATTCCTACAATGAGCAGTTCTTC	CASRPGLADSYNEQFF
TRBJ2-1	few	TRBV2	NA	TGTGCCAGCAGTGCCCCATGGGAGGAGCAGTTCTTC	CASSAPWEEQFF
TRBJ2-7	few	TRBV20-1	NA	TGCAGTGCGGGGGGGCAGTACGAGCAGTACTTC	CSAGGQYEQYF
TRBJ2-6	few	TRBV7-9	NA	TGTGCCAGCAGGAATGACTGGACAGAAACACTCTCTGGGGCCAACGTCCTGACTTTC	CASRNDWTETLSGANVLTF
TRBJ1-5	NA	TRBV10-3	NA	TGTGCCATCAGTGCCGATTCGGATCAGCCCCAGCATTTT	CAISADSDQPQHF
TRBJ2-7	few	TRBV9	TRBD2	TGTGCCAGCAGCGTAGGAGCGGGGAGCTACGAGCAGTACTTC	CASSVGAGSYEQYF
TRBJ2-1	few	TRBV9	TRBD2	TGTGCCAGCAAACGGAGCGGGAGGTCCAATGAGCAGTTCTTC	CASKRSGRSNEQFF
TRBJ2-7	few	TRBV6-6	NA	TGTGCCAGCGCCCAAGGGCGGGATCTACCCTACGAGCAGTACTTC	CASAQGRDLPYEQYF
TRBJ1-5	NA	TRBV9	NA	TGTGCCAGCAGCGTATTGTCCGCTAATAGCAATCAGCCCCAGCATTTT	CASSVLSANSNQPQHF
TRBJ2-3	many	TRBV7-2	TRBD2	TGTGCCAGCAGCTTAGTAGCGGGAGGGTCAGATACGCAGTATTTT	CASSLVAGGSDTQYF
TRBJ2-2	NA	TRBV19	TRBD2	TGTGCCAGTAGTGGGACTAGCTATAGGAACACCGGGGAGCTGTTTTTT	CASSGTSYRNTGELFF
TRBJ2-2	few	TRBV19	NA	TGTGCCAGTAGTATGGAGCCGAACACCGGGGAGCTGTTTTTT	CASSMEPNTGELFF
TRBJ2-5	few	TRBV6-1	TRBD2	TGTGCCAGCAGAAGCCCTAGCGGGCCCCAAGAGACCCAGTACTTC	CASRSPSGPQETQYF
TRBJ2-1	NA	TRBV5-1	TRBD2	TGCGCCAGCAGCCCCGGACTAGCGGTCGAGCAGTTCTTC	CASSPGLAVEQFF
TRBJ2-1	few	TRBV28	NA	TGTGCCAGCAGTTTTTATAATGAGCAGTTCTTC	CASSFYNEQFF
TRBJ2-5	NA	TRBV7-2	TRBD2	TGTGCCAGCAGCTTACGAACTCTAGCGGGTACACAAGAGACCCAGTACTTC	CASSLRTLAGTQETQYF
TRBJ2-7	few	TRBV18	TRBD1	TGTGCCAGCTCAATAACAGGGGAAGACTACGAGCAGTACTTC	CASSITGEDYEQYF
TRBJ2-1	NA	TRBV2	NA	TGTGCCAGCAGGATAGGATCCGTAGGGGATGAGCAGTTCTTC	CASRIGSVGDEQFF
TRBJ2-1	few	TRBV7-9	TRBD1	TGTGCCAGCAGCTCAACGCGGACAGGGGGGAATGAGCAGTTCTTC	CASSSTRTGGNEQFF
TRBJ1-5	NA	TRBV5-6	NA	TGTGCCAGCAGCGCCCGGACAGCGAGCAATCAGCCCCAGCATTTT	CASSARTASNQPQHF
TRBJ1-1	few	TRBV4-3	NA	TGCGCCAGCAGCCAGCTCCGGGGGACTGAAGCTTTCTTT	CASSQLRGTEAFF
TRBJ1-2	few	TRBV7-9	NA	TGTGCCAGCAGCCCCGACAACCCCTATGGCTACACCTTC	CASSPDNPYGYTF
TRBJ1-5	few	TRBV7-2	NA	TGTGCCAGCAGCCGGGGGGGAAGCAATCAGCCCCAGCATTTT	CASSRGGSNQPQHF
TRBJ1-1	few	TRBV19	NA	TGTGCCAGTAGTGCCAAAAACAGGAACACTGAAGCTTTCTTT	CASSAKNRNTEAFF
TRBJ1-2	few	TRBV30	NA	TGTGCCTGGAGGTTTGGGGAGGGCTATGGCTACACCTTC	CAWRFGEGYGYTF
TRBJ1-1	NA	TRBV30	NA	TGTGCCTGGATCCCCCGGGAGAACACTGAAGCTTTCTTT	CAWIPRENTEAFF
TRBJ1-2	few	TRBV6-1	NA	TGTGCCAGCCAGACCCGGGACACAAGGAGGGGCTACACCTTC	CASQTRDTRRGYTF
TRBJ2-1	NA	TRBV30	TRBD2	TGTGCCTGGAGTGTACGTGGGGCTAGCGGTTACTACAATGAGCAGTTCTTC	CAWSVRGASGYYNEQFF
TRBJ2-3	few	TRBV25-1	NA	TGTGCCAGCAGTGAATTAGCGCCCAGCACAGATACGCAGTATTTT	CASSELAPSTDTQYF
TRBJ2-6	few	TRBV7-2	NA	TGTGCCAGCAGCTTGGAAGGTTCAGGCTCGGGGGCCAACGTCCTGACTTTC	CASSLEGSGSGANVLTF
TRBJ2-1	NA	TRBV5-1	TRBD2	TGCGCCAGCAGCCCGTCCTCAGCGGGGGTCTACAATGAGCAGTTCTTC	CASSPSSAGVYNEQFF
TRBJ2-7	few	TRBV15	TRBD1	TGTGCCACCAGCCCACGGGGGGACAGGGTCTCCTACGAGCAGTACTTC	CATSPRGDRVSYEQYF
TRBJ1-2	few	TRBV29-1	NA	TGCAGCGTTGCGTACTCCTATGGCTACACCTTC	CSVAYSYGYTF
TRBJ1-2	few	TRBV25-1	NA	TGTGCCAGCAGTGACCCTCAAAGGGCAGGGGACTATGGCTACACCTTC	CASSDPQRAGDYGYTF
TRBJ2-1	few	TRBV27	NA	TGTGCCAGCACCTCAGGGGCCTACAATGAGCAGTTCTTC	CASTSGAYNEQFF
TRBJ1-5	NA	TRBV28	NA	TGTGCCAGCAGTTTATCCGATCAGCCCCAGCATTTT	CASSLSDQPQHF
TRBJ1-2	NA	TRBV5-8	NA	TGTGCCAGCAGCCCGGGACATCTGGCGGATCATGGCTACACCTTC	CASSPGHLADHGYTF
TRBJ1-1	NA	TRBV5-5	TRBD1	TGTGCCAGCAGCTCCATACAGGGGGCTGAAGCTTTCTTT	CASSSIQGAEAFF
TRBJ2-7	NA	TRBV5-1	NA	TGCGCCAGCAGCTTGGCCAGCCAGGGTAGGAACGAGCAGTACTTC	CASSLASQGRNEQYF
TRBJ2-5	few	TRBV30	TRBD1	TGTGCCGGGGACAGGGATTGGGTGGAGACCCAGTACTTC	CAGDRDWVETQYF
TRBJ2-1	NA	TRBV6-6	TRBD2	TGTGCCAGCCTTGCGGGGGAAAGCTACAATGAGCAGTTCTTC	CASLAGESYNEQFF
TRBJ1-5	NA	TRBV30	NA	TGTGCCTGGAGCGGGGAGGGCTGGAGAAACAATCAGCCCCAGCATTTT	CAWSGEGWRNNQPQHF
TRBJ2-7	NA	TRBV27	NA	TGTGCCAGCAGTCTCACTCCGCAGGGTGGTAGGGACGAGCAGTACTTC	CASSLTPQGGRDEQYF
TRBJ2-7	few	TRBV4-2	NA	TGTGCCAGCAGCCAAGAGGGAGGCGACTACGAGCAGTACTTC	CASSQEGGDYEQYF
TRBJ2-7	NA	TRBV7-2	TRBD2	TGTGCCAGCAGCTTCACCAGCGGGGGTACCGAGCAGTACTTC	CASSFTSGGTEQYF
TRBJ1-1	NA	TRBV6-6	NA	TGTGCCAGCAGTGTCGGGGGGCATGGAACTGAAGCTTTCTTT	CASSVGGHGTEAFF
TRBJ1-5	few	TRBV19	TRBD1	TGTGCCAGTAGTATCCCACAGGGGGCTGAGGGCAATCAGCCCCAGCATTTT	CASSIPQGAEGNQPQHF
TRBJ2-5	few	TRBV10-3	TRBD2	TGTGCCATCGGGACTAGCTCCCAAGAGACCCAGTACTTC	CAIGTSSQETQYF
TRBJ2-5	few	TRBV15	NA	TGTGCCACCAGCAGAGATAAGGGGGAGACCCAGTACTTC	CATSRDKGETQYF